This T cell receptor (beta chain) was identified in a study of T cells after somatic rescue of genetic block. Per germline, CDR1 WNHNN and CDR2 SYGVQD (reference sequence). The CDR3 is 15 residues long. V lost 3 bases and J lost 0, with 10 bases in between. Sequenced by immunoSEQ multiplex PCR; TCRdb stores in-frame clones only, minus some. Of around 67,000 clones listed, 92% were seen once; the top ten hold approximately 3%. This clonotype was obtained from a man aged 35-49 years. Sequenced sample: peripheral blood mononuclear cells (PBMCs). The chain is built from TRBV10-1 and TRBJ2-3, with a weak D call TRBD2 (5 bases). CDR3 amino acids: CASSEILASTDTQYF. In DNA form, the CDR3 reads TGCGCCAGCAGTGAAATTCTAGCTAGCACAGATACGCAGTATTTT.